Following are 12 T cell receptor beta chains from one sample sequenced in a study of glioma-infiltrating T cells. TCR alpha and beta CDR3 regions were amplified from RNA using iRepertoire nested multiplex PCR. In TCRdb, the multiplex PCR reads were re-called with MiXCR into one record per CDR3 protein. Among about 410,000 distinct CDR3 sequences, 41% were seen once, and the ten largest hold around 11%. Sequenced material: glioma tissue, nonneoplastic brain tissue, or PBMCs (not recorded which). These receptors were taken from a human donor with low-grade glioma or glioblastoma, undergoing nonglioma brain surgery, or in good health (not recorded which).

The gene calls are TRBV7-3 and TRBJ2-1; the D gene is possibly TRBD2 (5 bases). This CDR3 contains 15 residues. Trimming shortened V by 3 bases and J by 5 bases, and 14 bases separated the two germline ends. CDR1 SGHTA and CDR2 FQGTGA come from the germline V gene. The CDR3 sequence is CASSFGIHGDNEQFF. DNA of the CDR3: TGTGCCAGCAGCTTCGGGATCCACGGGGACAATGAGCAGTTCTTC.

In regard to this clonotype: A much larger clone lies one base from this, so it may be a read error. The chain recombines TRBV28 with TRBJ2-5; TRBD2 matches at 15 bases. The V gene's germline CDR1 is MDHEN and CDR2 SYDVKM. CDR3 length: 16 residues. The CDR3 region has the DNA TGTGCCAGCGGTTTAGGACTAGCGGGAGGGTTGGAGACCCAGTACTTC. Protein sequence: CASGLGLAGGLETQYF. Looking up the rest from reference TRBV28 and TRBJ2-5 gives the full variable domain: DVKVTQSSRYLVKRTGEKVFLECVQDMDHENMFWYRQDPGLGLRLIYFSYDVKMKEKGDIPEGYSVSREKKERFSLILESASTNQTSMYLCASGLGLAGGLETQYFGPGTRLLVL.

This clonotype came up a few times. The germline gene is not matched at one end of the junction; a read error may be the cause. The J gene is TRBJ1-2, the V gene TRBV9, with TRBD1 matching over 9 bases. The length of the CDR3 is 12 residues. The germline V gene encodes CDR1 SGDLS and CDR2 YYNGEE. CDR3 bases: TGTGCCAGCAGCGGAGGACAGGGGCTCTTGGTCTTC. It is translated as CASSGGQGLLVF.

This clonotype was observed many times. V usage is TRBV28 and J usage is TRBJ1-5; no clear D. The V end lost 10 bases, the J end lost 1 base, and 17 bases lay between the germline ends. The CDR3 extends over 15 amino acids. CDR1 is MDHEN and CDR2 is SYDVKM in the germline V gene. CDR3 in amino acids: CATITDGLSNQPQHF. The CDR3 DNA follows: TGTGCCACCATAACGGACGGACTAAGCAATCAGCCCCAGCATTTT.

For this clonotype: The junction differs from germline at one of its ends, possibly a read error. The chain recombines TRBV20-1 with TRBJ2-7; D might be TRBD2 (6 bases). The CDR3 has 14 amino acids. Germline CDR1 and CDR2: DFQATT and SNEGSKA (reference sequence). CDR3 in amino acids: CSARWLRTPGEQHF. The CDR3 DNA follows: TGCAGTGCTAGATGGCTCAGGACCCCGGGGGAGCAGCACTTC.

The CDR3 reads CASSYQGLFTDTQYF. CDR3 coding DNA: TGCGCCAGCAGCTATCAGGGACTCTTCACAGATACGCAGTATTTT. This chain joins TRBV5-1 and TRBJ2-3, with D possibly matching TRBD2 (6 bases). Trimming cost V 3 bases and J 2 bases, with 13 bases left between them. The germline V gene has CDR1 SGHRS and CDR2 YFSETQ. The CDR3 spans 15 residues.

This clonotype was counted a few times. V is TRBV28 and J is TRBJ1-2; D might be TRBD1 (5 bases). This CDR3 is 13 amino acids long. Germline V gene sequence: CDR1 MDHEN, CDR2 SYDVKM. Trimming removed 8 bases from V and 6 bases from J, with 16 bases in between. CDR3 nucleotides: TGTGCCAGCCAAGTTGGGGGAGTCGATGGCTACACCTTC. Residues: CASQVGGVDGYTF.

The rearrangement joins TRBV19 to TRBJ2-3; D uncertain. Germline assignment: CDR1 LNHDA and CDR2 SQIVND (reference sequence). This CDR3 contains 12 residues. Trimming stripped 0 bases from V and 7 bases from J, with 5 bases between. The CDR3: CASSIEGYTQYF. CDR3 bases: TGTGCCAGTAGTATAGAGGGATATACGCAGTATTTT.

The table lists this clonotype with a few counts. The chain couples TRBV28 to TRBJ2-7, with D hard to call. The CDR3 covers 15 residues. From germline, CDR1 is MDHEN and CDR2 SYDVKM. The V end was cut by 5 bases, the J end by 5 bases, with 19 bases between. CDR3 nucleotide sequence: TGTGCCAGCAGTCGCGACTCTGCTGCAGTAGACGAGCAGTACTTC. It translates to CASSRDSAAVDEQYF.

This chain connects TRBV7-9 to TRBJ1-5, with D unclear. This CDR3 is built from 14 residues. Trimming pared 1 base from V and 8 bases from J, leaving 12 bases between. Germline lookup yields CDR1 SEHNR and CDR2 FQNEAQ (reference sequence). CDR3 sequence (DNA): TGTGCCAGCAGCTTAGGTTGGGAGCGGGAGCCCCAGCATTTT. Translation: CASSLGWEREPQHF.

This chain links TRBV28 with TRBJ2-3, with 11 bases matching TRBD1. The CDR3 is made up of 16 amino acids. V was pared by 2 bases and J by 6 bases, with 7 bases of the junction left unmatched. Germline values: CDR1 MDHEN, CDR2 SYDVKM. In DNA form, the CDR3 reads TGTGCCAGCAGTTTACCCGGACAGGGGGCGTTCGATACGCAGTATTTT. This translates into CASSLPGQGAFDTQYF.

Notes on this clonotype: Just one base apart from a much larger clone, this may be a read error. The V gene is TRBV15, the J gene TRBJ2-1, with D possibly matching TRBD1 (6 bases). CDR3 length: 14 amino acids. The V gene's germline CDR1 is LNHNV and CDR2 YYDKDF (reference sequence). Trimming pared 7 bases from V and 3 bases from J, leaving 13 bases between. The CDR3 spells CATIKGTYYNEQFF. Written as DNA, the CDR3 is TGTGCCACCATCAAGGGGACATACTACAATGAGCAGTTCTTC.